A selection of T cell receptor beta chains follows, all from one sample in a study of blood T cell repertoires in COVID-19. Repertoires were generated with immunoSEQ multiplex PCR, while TCRdb's copy carries only in-frame clones and drops some. The sample includes 270,000 or so clones, approximately 84% seen only once; the top ten take over 1.1%. Source material: peripheral blood. These receptors were obtained from a human donor with COVID-19, enrolled during active disease. The donor label of this sample is uncertain. CDR3s include the opening cysteine and the closing phenylalanine or tryptophan. Each record gives: clone size, D gene, J gene, V gene, CDR3 protein, CDR3 DNA. A D gene is named only where the DNA matches it firmly. Where a row states a size, it is once, few, many or the class of an expanded clone; other rows omit it.

NA | TRBD1 | TRBJ1-3 | TRBV5-1 | CASSSYTGGTGNTIYF | TGCGCCAGCAGCTCTTACACAGGGGGCACCGGAAACACCATATATTTT
NA | TRBD1 | TRBJ1-2 | TRBV30 | CAWTLPNRGSVHGYTF | TGTGCCTGGACCCTACCGAACAGGGGGAGCGTACATGGCTACACCTTC
NA | TRBD1 | TRBJ2-7 | TRBV30 | CAWSATAGGWSEQYF | TGTGCCTGGAGTGCTACGGCAGGGGGTTGGAGCGAGCAGTACTTC
NA | TRBD1 | TRBJ2-5 | TRBV6-6 | CASSYPGQGQETQYF | TGTGCCAGCAGTTACCCCGGACAGGGACAAGAGACCCAGTACTTC
NA | NA | TRBJ2-2 | TRBV21-1 | CASSNDRDNGAGELFF | TGTGCCAGCAGCAACGACCGGGACAATGGGGCCGGGGAGCTGTTTTTT
few | NA | TRBJ1-1 | TRBV9 | CASSSPRSGFGTEAFF | TGTGCCAGCAGCTCCCCTCGAAGTGGATTCGGGACTGAAGCTTTCTTT
NA | TRBD2 | TRBJ2-3 | TRBV5-4 | CASSLVGRAVRTDTQYF | TGTGCCAGCAGCTTGGTTGGGAGGGCCGTGAGGACAGATACGCAGTATTTT
NA | TRBD2 | TRBJ2-1 | TRBV28 | CASGLVGGKDEQFF | TGTGCCAGCGGCCTAGTGGGAGGGAAAGATGAGCAGTTCTTC
NA | TRBD1 | TRBJ1-1 | TRBV29-1 | CSVGTGYTEAFF | TGCAGCGTTGGGACAGGGTACACTGAAGCTTTCTTT
NA | NA | TRBJ1-5 | TRBV4-1 | CASRDTSRSNQPQHF | TGCGCCAGCAGGGACACTTCTCGGTCAAATCAGCCCCAGCATTTT
NA | NA | TRBJ1-2 | TRBV5-4 | CASSYPLGTGFSGYTF | TGTGCCAGCAGCTACCCCTTAGGGACTGGATTCAGTGGCTACACCTTC